This T cell receptor (beta chain) was profiled in a study of blood T cell repertoires in COVID-19. Study-level background: The United States, Italy and Spain supplied acute and convalescent COVID-19 samples. PBMCs, B-cell-depleted T cells, or T cells were the source of the cDNA or gDNA that made up the material.

Germline CDR1 reads SGHNT; CDR2 reads YYREEE (reference sequence). CDR3 size: 15 residues. Deletions cut 1 base from V and 6 bases from J, with 13 bases between. In the original workflow: Reference gene primers were amplified, and this amplification served to estimate nucleated cell counts. The method was immunoSEQ multiplex PCR; TCRdb's version includes in-frame clones alone and lacks a portion of them. V, J and clone size derive from that table, while D and trimming were established from the DNA sequence. The table shows about 40,000 clones, with around 87% occurring only once. The sample comprised peripheral blood. This TCR came from a man aged 50 to 59 in a cohort sampled during active COVID-19. The chain links TRBV5-4 to TRBJ2-2; D is perhaps TRBD2 (6 bases). The CDR3 coding sequence is TGTGCCAGCAGCTTGTTATCAGCGGGCGCCGGGGAGCTGTTTTTT. Translation gives CASSLLSAGAGELFF.